This T cell receptor (beta chain) comes out of a study of blood T cell repertoires in COVID-19. On the study more broadly: Samples representing acute and convalescent COVID-19 were sourced from the United States, Italy and Spain. T cells, B-cell-depleted T cells, or PBMCs supplied cDNA or gDNA.

Germline V lookup: CDR1 SGHNT, CDR2 YENEEA. The CDR3 runs to 13 residues. This clone turned up a few times. One end of the junction is discordant with germline, which a read error may explain. Libraries were prepared by immunoSEQ multiplex PCR; TCRdb keeps only in-frame clonotypes and omits some of them. The repertoire consists of 140,000 or so clones, with 85% to 90% occurring once and the leading ten covering less than 45%. This clonotype was sampled from a man aged 45-60 years who had recovered from COVID-19. This sequence joins TRBV11-3 and TRBJ1-6, with TRBD1 as a possible D gene (6 bases). The material sequenced was peripheral blood. CDR3 sequence: CAGSGQSDGALHF. The CDR3, as DNA: TGTGCCGGCAGCGGACAGTCCGATGGGGCCCTCCACTTT.